This T cell receptor (beta chain) was recovered during a study of Ad26.COV2.S vaccination and SARS-CoV-2 variants. The treatment was: roughly 20 received Ad26.COV2.S at low or high dose, single or two shots; a few received placebo; per-sample allocation not given. Day 63 following the first vaccine or placebo injection was when the samples were taken. Clones were read by immunoSEQ multiplex PCR, and TCRdb kept only the in-frame ones, dropping some. The data contain a few hundred thousand clones, roughly 85% of them seen just once; the ten biggest clones take up roughly 7.4%. The specimen was peripheral blood, collected in a trial of Ad26.COV2.S vaccine versus placebo. This receptor was identified in a person between 18 and 59 years old who received the Ad26.COV2.S COVID-19 vaccine or a placebo.

The CDR3 DNA reads as TGTGCCAGCAGTGCAGCCCTATATAGCAATCAGCCCCAGCATTTT. Its protein is CASSAALYSNQPQHF. The chain couples TRBV2 to TRBJ1-5; D is ambiguous. The germline CDR1 and CDR2 sequences are SNHLY and FYNNEI. The CDR3 runs to 15 residues. V gave up 4 bases and J gave up 0 bases, with 10 bases separating them.